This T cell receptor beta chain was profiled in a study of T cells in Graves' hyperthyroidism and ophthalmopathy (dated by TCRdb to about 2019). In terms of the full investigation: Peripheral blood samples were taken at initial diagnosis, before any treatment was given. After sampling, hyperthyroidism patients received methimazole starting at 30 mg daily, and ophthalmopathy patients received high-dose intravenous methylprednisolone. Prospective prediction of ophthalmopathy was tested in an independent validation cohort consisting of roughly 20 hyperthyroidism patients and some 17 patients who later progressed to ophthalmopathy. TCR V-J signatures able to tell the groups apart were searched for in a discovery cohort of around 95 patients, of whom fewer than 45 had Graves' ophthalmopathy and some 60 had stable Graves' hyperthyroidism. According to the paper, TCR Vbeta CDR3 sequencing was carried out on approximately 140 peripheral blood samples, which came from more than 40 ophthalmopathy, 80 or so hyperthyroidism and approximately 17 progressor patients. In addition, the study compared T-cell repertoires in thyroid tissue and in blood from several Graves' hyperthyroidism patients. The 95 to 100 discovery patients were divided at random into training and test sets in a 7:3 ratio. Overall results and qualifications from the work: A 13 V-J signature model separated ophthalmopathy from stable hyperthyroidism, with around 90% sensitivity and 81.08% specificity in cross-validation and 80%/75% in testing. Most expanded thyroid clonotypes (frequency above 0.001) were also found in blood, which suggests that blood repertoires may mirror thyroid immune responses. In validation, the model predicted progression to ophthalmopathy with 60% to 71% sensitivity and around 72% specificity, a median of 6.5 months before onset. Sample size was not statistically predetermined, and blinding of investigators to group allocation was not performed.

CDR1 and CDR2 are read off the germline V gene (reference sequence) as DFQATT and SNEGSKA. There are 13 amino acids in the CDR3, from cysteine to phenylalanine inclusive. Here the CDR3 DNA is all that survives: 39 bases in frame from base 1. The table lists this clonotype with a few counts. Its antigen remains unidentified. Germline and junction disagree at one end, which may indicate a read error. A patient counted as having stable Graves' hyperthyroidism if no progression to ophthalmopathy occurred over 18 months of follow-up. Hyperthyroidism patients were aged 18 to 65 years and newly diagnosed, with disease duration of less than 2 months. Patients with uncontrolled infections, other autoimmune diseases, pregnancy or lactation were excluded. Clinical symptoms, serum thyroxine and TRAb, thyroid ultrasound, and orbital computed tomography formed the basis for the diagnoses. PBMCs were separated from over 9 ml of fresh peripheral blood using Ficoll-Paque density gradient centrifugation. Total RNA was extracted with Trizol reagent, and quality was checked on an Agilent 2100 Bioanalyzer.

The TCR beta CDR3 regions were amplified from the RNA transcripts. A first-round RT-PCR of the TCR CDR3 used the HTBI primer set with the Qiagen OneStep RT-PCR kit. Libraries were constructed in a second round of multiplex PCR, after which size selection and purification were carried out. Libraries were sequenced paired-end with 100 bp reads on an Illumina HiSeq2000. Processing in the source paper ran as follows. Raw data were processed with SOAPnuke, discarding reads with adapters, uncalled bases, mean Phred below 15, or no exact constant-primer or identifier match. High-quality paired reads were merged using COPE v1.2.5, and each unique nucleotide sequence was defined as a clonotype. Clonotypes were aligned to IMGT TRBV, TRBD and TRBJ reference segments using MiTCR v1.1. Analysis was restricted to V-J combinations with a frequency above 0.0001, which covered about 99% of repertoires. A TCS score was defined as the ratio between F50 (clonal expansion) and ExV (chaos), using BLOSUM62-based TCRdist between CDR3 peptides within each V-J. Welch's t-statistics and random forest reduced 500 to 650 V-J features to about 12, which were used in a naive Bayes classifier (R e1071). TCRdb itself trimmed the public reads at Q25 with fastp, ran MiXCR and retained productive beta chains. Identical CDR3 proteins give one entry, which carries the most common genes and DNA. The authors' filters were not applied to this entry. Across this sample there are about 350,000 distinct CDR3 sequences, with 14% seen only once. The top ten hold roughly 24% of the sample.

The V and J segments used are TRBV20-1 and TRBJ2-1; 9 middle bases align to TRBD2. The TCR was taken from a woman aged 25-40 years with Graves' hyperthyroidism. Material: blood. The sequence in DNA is TGCAGTGGTGCAGCGGGAGGCTACAATGAGCAGCTCTTC. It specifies CSGAAGGYNEQLF.